The rows below give T cell receptor beta chains drawn from one sample of a study of type 1 and type 2 diabetes patients. TCRdb reprocessed the multiplex PCR reads via MiXCR and lists one record per CDR3 protein. The data show 270,000 or so distinct CDR3 sequences, with 40% to 50% seen just once and roughly 13% held by the top ten. The sequenced sample was peripheral blood mononuclear cells (PBMCs). Receptors were obtained from a man aged 18 to 29 with type 2 diabetes. The CDR3 runs from the conserved cysteine through the conserved F or W.

v_call: TRBV7-3
cdr3_aa: CASSQFVRSTGELFF

v_call: TRBV12-3/TRBV12-4
cdr3_aa: CASRRKISPLHF

v_call: TRBV28
cdr3_aa: CASGPRTQYQETQYF

v_call: TRBV30
cdr3_aa: CAWSGRRELFF

v_call: TRBV15
cdr3_aa: CATSRDRATYEQYF

v_call: TRBV19
cdr3_aa: CASSIPTGSRNEKLFF

v_call: TRBV10-3
cdr3_aa: CAISRGQSTNEKLFF

v_call: TRBV9
cdr3_aa: CASSVAQDSGEQYF

v_call: TRBV13
cdr3_aa: CASNTQGGAYEQYF

v_call: TRBV24-1
cdr3_aa: CATRDGETEAFF

v_call: TRBV19
cdr3_aa: CASKVGQTFTDTQYF

v_call: TRBV7-6
cdr3_aa: CASSPFSGSLSYNEQFF

v_call: TRBV10-3
cdr3_aa: CAISEDTPNEQFF

v_call: TRBV27
cdr3_aa: CASRQGAVGEKLFF

v_call: TRBV2
cdr3_aa: CASRDELADTQYF

v_call: TRBV30
cdr3_aa: CAWSLTAAGINEKLFF

v_call: TRBV7-2
cdr3_aa: CASSSQGAPVVGNTEAFF

v_call: TRBV12-3/TRBV12-4
cdr3_aa: CASSLIAGGRLSEQFF

v_call: TRBV7-9
cdr3_aa: CASSLENGDRARGTEAFF

v_call: TRBV2
cdr3_aa: CASSYVPRGPLSGANVLTF

v_call: TRBV28
cdr3_aa: CASSPPAAGDLNFSYEQYF

v_call: TRBV2
cdr3_aa: CASRGDRGRNSPLHF

v_call: TRBV7-6
cdr3_aa: CASSGTGEHEQYF